One sample yielded the 31 T cell receptor beta chains listed below, sequenced in a study of graft-versus-host responses after intestinal transplantation. The protocol was immunoSEQ multiplex PCR, while the TCRdb copy is restricted to in-frame clones and leaves out a portion. The sample shows 100,000 to 140,000 clones, about 87% of them seen only once. Their antigens remain unidentified. This specimen consisted of unstimulated CD4+ T cells sorted from spleen or lymph node cells, obtained before transplant. These receptors were obtained from a human donor who was the organ donor for an intestinal transplant.

The V call is TRBV5-1, the J call TRBJ2-1; D may match TRBD1 or TRBD2 (5 bases each). The CDR3 length is 14 residues. CDR1 is SGHRS and CDR2 is YFSETQ in the germline V gene. CDR3 DNA sequence: TGCGCTTCAAGTCCAGGGAGCTCCTACAATGAGCAGTTCTTC. It is translated as CASSPGSSYNEQFF.

The chain employs TRBV6-1 and TRBJ2-7; D gene unclear. The CDR3 loop spans 14 amino acids. The ends were cut back, 3 bases at V and 3 bases at J, with 12 bases in the middle. Germline values: CDR1 MNHNS, CDR2 SASEGT. Here the CDR3 reads CASSDPTPLYEQYF. In DNA form, the CDR3 reads TGTGCCAGCAGTGACCCTACCCCCCTCTACGAGCAGTACTTC.

CDR3 region: CASSPNSYNEQFF. The CDR3, as DNA: TGTGCCAGCTCACCAAACAGCTACAATGAGCAGTTCTTC. This chain links TRBV18 with TRBJ2-1; no firm D call. Germline CDR1 KGHSH, CDR2 LQKENI. The CDR3 sequence is 13 residues long. Trimming shortened V by 2 bases and J by 3 bases, and 5 bases separated the two germline ends.

This clone occurred a few times. The J gene is TRBJ1-4, the V gene TRBV4-1; 8 bases agree with TRBD1. Germline CDR1 MGHRA, CDR2 YSYEKL. The CDR3 loop spans 15 amino acids. Trimming took 4 bases from V and 8 from J; bases not matched to a gene: 9. For the CDR3, the DNA is TGCGCCAGCAGCCTTTCGGACAGGGTGAACGAAAAACTGTTTTTT. It translates to CASSLSDRVNEKLFF.

The chain uses TRBV6-5 and TRBJ1-5; 8 bases agree with TRBD1. With V trimmed by 6 bases and J by 5 bases, 6 bases remained unmatched. Germline loops: CDR1 MNHEY, CDR2 SVGAGI. This CDR3 has 14 amino acids. The CDR3 loop reads CASSPGQGHQPQHF. Written as DNA, the CDR3 is TGTGCCAGCAGCCCAGGACAGGGTCATCAGCCCCAGCATTTT.

Points on this clone: Other DNA variants within this sample encode the same CDR3. V and J are TRBV11-1 and TRBJ2-5; TRBD2 matches at 7 bases. The CDR3 has 14 residues. Losses at the gene ends were 9 bases for V and 2 bases for J; bases not matched to a gene: 9. Germline CDR1 reads SGHAT; CDR2 reads FQDESV (reference sequence). This CDR3 is CASKGRARQETQYF. The CDR3 nucleotides read TGTGCCAGTAAGGGGAGGGCCCGGCAAGAGACCCAGTACTTC.

This clone was observed a handful of times. The genes are TRBV5-1 and TRBJ2-7, with 11 bases identical to TRBD2. Trimming at V came to 1 base and at J to 2 bases, leaving 8 bases not matched to a gene. The CDR3 is made up of 17 amino acids. Germline CDR1 is SGHRS and CDR2 is YFSETQ. CDR3 protein: CASSLRASGRSTYEQYF. In DNA, the CDR3 is TGCGCCAGCAGCTTGAGGGCTAGCGGGAGGTCTACCTACGAGCAGTACTTC.

The chain couples TRBV4-2 to TRBJ2-2, with 9 bases that match TRBD1. Trimming removed 3 bases from V and 5 bases from J; junction bases left unmatched: 7. Germline V gene lookup returns CDR1 LGHNA and CDR2 YNFKEQ. This CDR3 has 16 amino acids. The chain's CDR3 is CASSHVGTGRTGELFF. In DNA form, the CDR3 reads TGTGCCAGCAGCCACGTCGGGACAGGGAGAACCGGGGAGCTGTTTTTT.

The table lists this clone with a few counts. The chain combines TRBV5-1 with TRBJ2-3; the D gene is possibly TRBD2 (5 bases). Germline V gives CDR1 SGHRS, CDR2 YFSETQ. Trimming cost V 1 base and J 1 base, with 10 bases left between them. The CDR3 contains 15 residues. In nucleotides, the CDR3 is TGCGCCAGCAGCTTGTATGCGAGGGGCACAGATACGCAGTATTTT. Its protein product is CASSLYARGTDTQYF. Variable domain in full (rest from reference TRBV5-1 and TRBJ2-3): KAGVTQTPRYLIKTRGQQVTLSCSPISGHRSVSWYQQTPGQGLQFLFEYFSETQRNKGNFPGRFSGRQFSNSRSEMNVSTLELGDSALYLCASSLYARGTDTQYFGPGTRLTVL.

The rearrangement links TRBV6-5 to TRBJ1-2, with D perhaps matching TRBD1 (5 bases). Trimming took off 5 bases at V and 8 bases at J, with 18 bases between the two ends. The CDR3 extends over 14 amino acids. Germline CDR1 reads MNHEY; CDR2 reads SVGAGI. CDR3: CASSDFERGGGYTF. CDR3 DNA sequence: TGTGCCAGCAGTGATTTCGAGCGGGGCGGGGGCTACACCTTC.

J is TRBJ2-4 and V is TRBV5-4, with D tentatively TRBD1 or TRBD2 (5 bases each). Deletions cut 4 bases from V and 0 bases from J, with 17 bases between. This CDR3 is 17 amino acids long. The germline CDR1 and CDR2 sequences are SGHNT and YYREEE (reference sequence). Written as DNA, the CDR3 is TGTGCCAGCAGCCCGGGGTACAGGAGTCTAGCCAAAAACATTCAGTACTTC. It yields the protein CASSPGYRSLAKNIQYF.

The chain employs TRBV7-9 and TRBJ1-2, with D maybe TRBD1 (5 bases). Germline V gene lookup returns CDR1 SEHNR and CDR2 FQNEAQ (reference sequence). The ends were cut back, 1 base at V and 3 bases at J, with 12 bases in the middle. This CDR3 is built from 15 residues. In nucleotides, the CDR3 is TGTGCCAGCAGCTTAGTGGCCTGGGGGGACTATGGCTACACCTTC. Amino acids: CASSLVAWGDYGYTF.

The chain couples TRBV4-1 to TRBJ2-5; tentative D call: TRBD2 (5 bases). From germline, CDR1 is MGHRA and CDR2 YSYEKL. This CDR3 region has 12 residues. V lost 1 base and J lost 9, with 9 bases in between. CDR3: CASSQGTRAQYF. CDR3 in DNA: TGCGCCAGCAGCCAAGGGACGAGGGCCCAGTACTTC.

V is TRBV9 and J is TRBJ2-1, with 13 bases identical to TRBD2. V shed 0 bases and J 0 bases; nucleotides not matched to a gene: 3. The CDR3 loop spans 18 amino acids. Germline CDR1 and CDR2: SGDLS and YYNGEE. CDR3 bases: TGTGCCAGCAGCGTAGGGACTAGCGGGGGAAGCTCCTACAATGAGCAGTTCTTC. Translating gives CASSVGTSGGSSYNEQFF.

The chain uses TRBV7-3 and TRBJ2-1; a weak D match, TRBD1 (6 bases). Germline V gene sequence: CDR1 SGHTA, CDR2 FQGTGA. The CDR3 contains 16 residues. V was shortened by 0 bases and J by 7 bases, with 16 bases between the two germline ends. The CDR3 nucleotides are TGTGCCAGCAGCTTAACCCAGGGGCCTCCGATGAATGAGCAGTTCTTC. Translating gives CASSLTQGPPMNEQFF.

The CDR3 nucleotides are TGCGCCAGCAGCCAAGGAGGGCTAGCGGATAATGAGCAGTTCTTC. Amino acid sequence: CASSQGGLADNEQFF. The V and J genes are TRBV4-1 and TRBJ2-1; 7 bases agree with TRBD2. V lost 1 base and J lost 7; bases outside the gene matches: 7. Germline V lookup: CDR1 MGHRA, CDR2 YSYEKL. This CDR3 has 15 amino acids.

The V gene is TRBV6-5, the J gene TRBJ1-6; tentatively, D is TRBD1 (6 bases). V dropped 3 bases and J dropped 8 bases, with 11 bases sitting between them. Germline CDR1 and CDR2: MNHEY and SVGAGI. The length of the CDR3 is 14 residues. Written as DNA, the CDR3 is TGTGCCAGCAGTTATCAGGGGTTTGATTCACCCCTCCACTTT. Amino acids: CASSYQGFDSPLHF.

The chain has TRBV18 and TRBJ2-7, with D perhaps matching TRBD1 (5 bases). V gave up 5 bases and J gave up 1 base, with 12 bases separating them. The CDR3 covers 14 residues. CDR1 is KGHSH, CDR2 LQKENI, per germline. CDR3 region: CASSEKAGSYEQYF. The CDR3 nucleotides are TGTGCCAGCTCAGAGAAAGCAGGGTCCTACGAGCAGTACTTC.

The chain employs TRBV15 and TRBJ2-1; D remains unclear. V was pared by 0 bases and J by 0 bases, with 12 bases between. The germline V gene has CDR1 LNHNV and CDR2 YYDKDF (reference sequence). CDR3 length equals 17 residues. The CDR3 DNA follows: TGTGCCACCAGCAGAGATCCGGGCAGGAGCTCCTACAATGAGCAGTTCTTC. The encoded protein is CATSRDPGRSSYNEQFF.

The rearrangement joins TRBV11-2 to TRBJ2-1; no reliable D call. The CDR3 runs 13 residues. Trimming shortened V by 2 bases and J by 5 bases, and 7 bases separated the two germline ends. Germline CDR1 SGHAT, CDR2 FQNNGV. The CDR3 is CASSLSSHNEQFF. CDR3 sequence (DNA): TGTGCCAGCAGCTTATCGAGCCACAATGAGCAGTTCTTC. Variable domain in full (rest from reference TRBV11-2 and TRBJ2-1): EAGVAQSPRYKIIEKRQSVAFWCNPISGHATLYWYQQILGQGPKLLIQFQNNGVVDDSQLPKDRFSAERLKGVDSTLKIQPAKLEDSAVYLCASSLSSHNEQFFGPGTRLTVL.

This chain uses TRBV6-6 with TRBJ2-1; D might be TRBD1 (6 bases). Looked up from germline, CDR1 is MNHNY and CDR2 is SVGAGI (reference sequence). The V and J ends lost 7 bases and 4 bases respectively, with 20 bases between them. The CDR3 has 16 amino acids. The CDR3 coding sequence is TGTGCCAGCACCGGAGGAGTCGGGACACCATACAATGAGCAGTTCTTC. Translated: CASTGGVGTPYNEQFF.

The V call is TRBV4-2, the J call TRBJ1-2; no clear D gene. The V gene's germline CDR1 is LGHNA and CDR2 YNFKEQ. The CDR3 has 15 residues. V gave up 5 bases and J gave up 3 bases, with 16 bases separating them. The CDR3 DNA follows: TGTGCCAGCAGCAACCGGGGAGATTCTGACTATGGCTACACCTTC. Residues: CASSNRGDSDYGYTF.

This rearrangement joins TRBV9 to TRBJ2-3; 8 bases agree with TRBD2. There are 15 residues in the CDR3. The V and J ends lost 3 bases and 6 bases, in that order; junction bases with no gene match: 9. Germline loops: CDR1 SGDLS, CDR2 YYNGEE. The CDR3 DNA sequence: TGTGCCAGCAGCGGAACAGCGGGAGTCCAGGATACGCAGTATTTT. Protein sequence: CASSGTAGVQDTQYF.

The V and J genes are TRBV9 and TRBJ1-2; 11 bases fit TRBD1. CDR1 is SGDLS and CDR2 is YYNGEE in the germline V gene. The J segment lost 4 bases and the V segment lost 3 bases, leaving 2 bases of the junction unmatched. The CDR3 consists of 14 residues. CDR3 DNA: TGTGCCAGCAGCGCCGGGACAGGGGGCTATGGCTACACCTTC. Its translation is CASSAGTGGYGYTF.

The chain links TRBV19 to TRBJ2-3; 11 nucleotides agree with TRBD2. V trimming: 9 bases; J trimming: 6 bases; junction bases outside the gene matches: 14. The CDR3 loop spans 16 amino acids. Germline V gene lookup returns CDR1 LNHDA and CDR2 SQIVND (reference sequence). CDR3: CASSRGLAGGADTQYF. CDR3 in DNA: TGTGCCAGCAGCCGGGGGCTAGCGGGAGGTGCGGATACGCAGTATTTT.

A word on this clone: The same CDR3 is also encoded by other DNA sequences in this sample. V and J are TRBV4-2 and TRBJ2-1; the D gene is possibly TRBD2 (6 bases). Germline CDR1 and CDR2: LGHNA and YNFKEQ. The V end lost 1 base, the J end lost 5 bases, and 12 bases lay between the germline ends. The CDR3 runs to 15 residues. CDR3 protein: CASSQGLGGNNEQFF. CDR3 coding DNA: TGTGCCAGCAGCCAAGGTCTCGGCGGGAACAATGAGCAGTTCTTC.

V and J are TRBV5-4 and TRBJ2-7; 10 positions agree with TRBD2. This CDR3 is 14 amino acids long. Germline V lookup: CDR1 SGHNT, CDR2 YYREEE (reference sequence). The V and J ends lost 1 base and 2 bases, in that order; junction bases with no gene match: 0. This chain's CDR3 is CASSLSGGAYEQYF. The CDR3 DNA follows: TGTGCCAGCAGCTTGAGCGGGGGGGCCTACGAGCAGTACTTC.

The chain employs TRBV4-1 and TRBJ2-7, with D possibly TRBD1 on 5 matching bases. V gave up 0 bases and J gave up 12 bases, with 15 bases separating them. The CDR3 covers 13 residues. Germline V gene data show CDR1 as MGHRA and CDR2 as YSYEKL. The DNA for the CDR3 is TGCGCCAGCAGCCAAGAAACCGCCAGGGATCCGTACTTC. Translated: CASSQETARDPYF.

The V and J genes are TRBV6-5 and TRBJ1-6; the D gene is possibly TRBD1 (5 bases). Deletions cut 7 bases from V and 8 bases from J, with 15 bases between. Germline CDR1 and CDR2: MNHEY and SVGAGI. The CDR3 is made up of 14 amino acids. CDR3 sequence: CASNAGRTYSPLHF. The CDR3 DNA is TGTGCCAGCAATGCGGGACGGACGTATTCACCCCTCCACTTT.

CDR3 coding DNA: TGTGCCAGCACGGGGGGGGCGCGGATAGTGAGGGAAACAGATACGCAGTATTTT. It specifies CASTGGARIVRETDTQYF. J is TRBJ2-3 and V is TRBV2; TRBD2 agrees at 8 bases. The germline V gene encodes CDR1 SNHLY and CDR2 FYNNEI. Trimming at V came to 7 bases and at J to 3 bases, leaving 18 bases not matched to a gene. This CDR3 is 18 amino acids long.

The J gene is TRBJ2-7, the V gene TRBV2, with 7 positions matching TRBD1. V was clipped by 7 bases and J by 3 bases; unmatched bases: 12. Germline CDR1 is SNHLY and CDR2 is FYNNEI. The length of the CDR3 is 15 residues. Here the CDR3 reads CASTSDRVVGYEQYF. The CDR3 bases are TGTGCCAGCACCTCAGACAGGGTAGTGGGCTACGAGCAGTACTTC.